The rows below give T cell receptor beta chains drawn from one sample of a study of cytotoxic CD8 clonotypes in ibrutinib-treated CLL. Sequenced by immunoSEQ multiplex PCR; TCRdb stores in-frame clones only, minus some. The profile shows hundreds of thousands of clones, over 55% of them singletons. Here the sequenced sample was PBMCs, taken after 36 months of ibrutinib treatment. Receptors were obtained from a human donor with chronic lymphocytic leukemia. CDR3s include the opening cysteine and the closing phenylalanine or tryptophan. A D gene is named only where the DNA matches it firmly. Clone size, where shown, is once, few, many, or a class for clones that have expanded.

>TRBV6-1|NA|NA|TRBJ1-5
CASKTAHQPQHF
TGTGCCAGCAAGACAGCCCATCAGCCCCAGCATTTT
>TRBV19|once|TRBD1|TRBJ2-2
CASSLRGPGTGELFF
TGTGCCAGTAGTTTAAGGGGGCCGGGCACCGGGGAGCTGTTTTTT
>TRBV13|NA|NA|TRBJ2-7
CASSLMSEQYF
TGTGCCAGCAGCTTGATGAGCGAGCAGTACTTC
>TRBV19|NA|NA|TRBJ2-7
CASSVVWGHEQYF
TGTGCCAGTAGTGTTGTCTGGGGGCACGAGCAGTACTTC
>TRBV9|NA|TRBD2|TRBJ2-3
CASSVEVDSGWVGDTQYF
TGTGCCAGCAGCGTAGAGGTAGATAGCGGGTGGGTCGGAGATACGCAGTATTTT
>TRBV27|few|NA|TRBJ2-5
CASSPRGQETQYF
TGTGCCAGCAGTCCCAGGGGCCAAGAGACCCAGTACTTC
>TRBV19|NA|TRBD1|TRBJ1-1
CASIGTVNTEAFF
TGTGCCAGTATTGGGACAGTGAACACTGAAGCTTTCTTT
>TRBV15|NA|NA|TRBJ1-2
CATSSQTGANYGYTF
TGTGCCACCAGCAGCCAGACAGGAGCTAACTATGGCTACACCTTC
>TRBV18|NA|TRBD1|TRBJ1-5
CASSPYGQGAVQPQHF
TGTGCCAGCTCACCATATGGACAGGGGGCTGTTCAGCCCCAGCATTTT
>TRBV4-1|NA|NA|TRBJ2-6
CASTLAPERTILYSGANVLTF
TGCGCCAGCACCCTCGCACCCGAGCGGACGATCCTCTACTCTGGGGCCAACGTCCTGACTTTC
>TRBV11-3|NA|NA|TRBJ2-5
CASSRLGETQYF
TGTGCCAGCAGCCGCTTAGGGGAGACCCAGTACTTC
>TRBV19|NA|NA|TRBJ1-4
CASSAREVNEKLFF
TGTGCCAGTAGTGCCAGGGAAGTCAATGAAAAACTGTTTTTT
>TRBV2|NA|NA|TRBJ1-5
CASSDSRLDQPQHF
TGTGCCAGCAGTGATTCGCGACTGGATCAGCCCCAGCATTTT
>TRBV9|NA|NA|TRBJ2-2
CASSYHSGELFF
TGTGCCAGCAGCTACCATTCCGGGGAGCTGTTTTTT
>TRBV29-1|few|NA|TRBJ2-3
CSVLGGGADTQYF
TGCAGCGTCCTTGGGGGGGGCGCAGATACGCAGTATTTT
>TRBV5-1|NA|NA|TRBJ2-1
CASSPDKSSYNEQFF
TGCGCCAGCAGCCCCGACAAGAGCTCCTACAATGAGCAGTTCTTC
>TRBV5-6|few|NA|TRBJ1-3
CASSLGSNSGNTIYF
TGTGCCAGCAGCTTGGGGAGCAACTCTGGAAACACCATATATTTT
>TRBV7-8|NA|NA|TRBJ2-1
CASSSRGDEQFF
TGTGCCAGCAGCTCTCGAGGGGATGAGCAGTTCTTC
>TRBV4-1|NA|NA|TRBJ1-6
CASSLNRVSRDYNSPLHF
TGCGCCAGCAGCCTAAACAGGGTTTCGAGGGATTATAATTCACCCCTCCACTTT
>TRBV5-1|NA|NA|TRBJ2-4
CASSLKGMETKNIQYF
TGCGCCAGCAGCTTGAAGGGGATGGAGACCAAAAACATTCAGTACTTC
>TRBV6-4|NA|NA|TRBJ1-2
CASSAPADHGYTF
TGTGCCAGCAGTGCCCCGGCAGATCATGGCTACACCTTC
>TRBV5-6|NA|TRBD1|TRBJ1-1
CASSLLGGQALNTEAFF
TGTGCCAGCAGCCTTTTGGGGGGACAGGCCCTGAACACTGAAGCTTTCTTT
>TRBV25-1|NA|TRBD1|TRBJ1-6
CASSPRDRVRDSPLHF
TGTGCCAGCAGTCCCCGGGACAGGGTAAGGGATTCACCCCTCCACTTT
>TRBV29-1|NA|NA|TRBJ2-1
CSVPGLIPHEQFF
TGCAGCGTTCCAGGGTTGATTCCCCATGAGCAGTTCTTC
>TRBV6-5|NA|NA|TRBJ2-3
CASSYQASTDTQYF
TGTGCCAGCAGTTACCAGGCTAGCACAGATACGCAGTATTTT
>TRBV10-2|NA|TRBD2|TRBJ2-1
CASTREGRNEQFF
TGCGCCAGCACCCGGGAGGGCCGGAATGAGCAGTTCTTC
>TRBV11-2|NA|NA|TRBJ2-1
CASRTSTGPNNEQFF
TGTGCCAGCAGAACATCGACAGGTCCCAACAATGAGCAGTTCTTC
>TRBV5-6|few|TRBD1|TRBJ1-1
CASSPWTGGVNTEAFF
TGTGCCAGCAGCCCCTGGACAGGGGGCGTGAACACTGAAGCTTTCTTT
>TRBV6-5|NA|NA|TRBJ2-1
CASRQSNEQFF
TGTGCCAGTAGACAGTCCAATGAGCAGTTCTTC
>TRBV27|NA|TRBD1|TRBJ2-1
CASRKWTGLFGIWGNEQFF
TGTGCCAGCAGGAAATGGACAGGGTTATTCGGTATATGGGGCAATGAGCAGTTCTTC
>TRBV5-1|NA|NA|TRBJ1-2
CASSLAGADGYTF
TGCGCCAGCAGCTTGGCCGGGGCCGACGGCTACACCTTC
>TRBV7-8|few|NA|TRBJ1-5
CASSRQTYQPQHF
TGTGCCAGCTCCAGACAGACTTATCAGCCCCAGCATTTT
>TRBV7-8|NA|TRBD2|TRBJ2-3
CASSSGTSGGSSTDTQYF
TGTGCCAGCAGCTCCGGGACTAGCGGGGGCTCTAGCACAGATACGCAGTATTTT
>TRBV5-1|NA|TRBD2|TRBJ2-3
CASSFRLAGSADTQYF
TGCGCCAGCAGCTTTAGACTAGCGGGGTCGGCGGATACGCAGTATTTT
>TRBV7-8|once|TRBD2|TRBJ2-1
CASSSHLSGGNNEQFF
TGTGCCAGCAGCTCTCACCTTAGCGGGGGAAACAATGAGCAGTTCTTC
>TRBV5-6|NA|NA|TRBJ1-2
CASSLGSVVYGYTF
TGTGCCAGCAGCTTGGGTTCTGTTGTCTATGGCTACACCTTC
>TRBV10-2|few|NA|TRBJ1-3
CASSTGREGNTIYF
TGCGCCAGCAGTACGGGGCGTGAAGGAAACACCATATATTTT
>TRBV9|NA|NA|TRBJ2-3
CASGEWIPDGIDTQYF
TGTGCCAGCGGCGAATGGATCCCGGATGGGATAGATACGCAGTATTTT
>TRBV25-1|NA|NA|TRBJ2-5
CASSEFRAGRNQETQYF
TGTGCCAGCAGTGAATTTCGGGCAGGGAGAAACCAAGAGACCCAGTACTTC
>TRBV19|few|NA|TRBJ1-5
CASSKVSISSQPQHF
TGTGCCAGTAGTAAGGTGTCTATCTCGTCCCAGCCCCAGCATTTT
>TRBV4-3|few|NA|TRBJ2-2
CASSQRGHPNTGELFF
TGCGCCAGCAGCCAGAGAGGACACCCAAACACCGGGGAGCTGTTTTTT
>TRBV4-1|NA|NA|TRBJ2-1
CASSQAGLGQFF
TGCGCCAGCAGCCAAGCTGGTCTGGGGCAGTTCTTC
>TRBV5-6|NA|NA|TRBJ2-7
CASSLLQGSREQYF
TGTGCCAGCAGCTTGCTACAGGGCTCACGGGAGCAGTACTTC
>TRBV27|NA|NA|TRBJ2-5
CASSPALTGLRFETQYF
TGTGCCAGCAGTCCAGCTTTAACTGGGCTGCGGTTTGAGACCCAGTACTTC
>TRBV7-3|NA|TRBD2|TRBJ2-1
CASSPMGLAPREQFF
TGTGCCAGCAGCCCTATGGGACTAGCTCCTAGGGAGCAGTTCTTC
>TRBV7-9|NA|NA|TRBJ1-1
CASRSTGDMNTEAFF
TGTGCCAGCAGATCCACTGGAGACATGAACACTGAAGCTTTCTTT
>TRBV5-6|NA|NA|TRBJ2-7
CASSLLGGDGRSEQYF
TGTGCCAGCAGCTTGTTGGGAGGCGACGGGCGAAGTGAGCAGTACTTC
>TRBV5-1|NA|NA|TRBJ2-1
CASSLNGGGDYNEQFF
TGCGCCAGCAGCTTGAATGGCGGGGGCGACTACAATGAGCAGTTCTTC
>TRBV28|NA|TRBD1|TRBJ1-4
CASSGDRGPGEKLFF
TGTGCCAGCAGTGGAGACAGGGGGCCAGGGGAAAAACTGTTTTTT
>TRBV2|few|TRBD1|TRBJ1-5
CASSEFAGGNQPQHF
TGTGCCAGCAGTGAGTTTGCAGGGGGAAATCAGCCCCAGCATTTT